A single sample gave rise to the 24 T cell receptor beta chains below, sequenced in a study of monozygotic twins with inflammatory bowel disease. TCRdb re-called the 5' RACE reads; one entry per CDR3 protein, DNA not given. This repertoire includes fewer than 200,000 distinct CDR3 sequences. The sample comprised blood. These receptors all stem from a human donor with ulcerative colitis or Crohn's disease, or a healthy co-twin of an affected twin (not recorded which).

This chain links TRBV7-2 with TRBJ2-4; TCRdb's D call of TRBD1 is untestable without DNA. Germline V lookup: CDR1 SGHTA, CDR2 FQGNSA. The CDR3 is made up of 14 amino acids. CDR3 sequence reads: CASSLARGQNIQYF.

CDR3 residues: CASSNRTGILSNYGYTF. This sequence joins TRBV7-6 and TRBJ1-2; TCRdb's D call, TRBD1, is unchecked because there is no DNA. The CDR3 is 17 amino acids. The germline V gene has CDR1 SGHVS and CDR2 FNYEAQ. The full variable domain, its missing parts supplied by reference TRBV7-6 and TRBJ1-2, is GAGVSQSPRYKVTKRGQDVALRCDPISGHVSLYWYRQALGQGPEFLTYFNYEAQQDKSGLPNDRFSAERPEGSISTLTIQRTEQRDSAMYRCASSNRTGILSNYGYTFGSGTRLTVV.

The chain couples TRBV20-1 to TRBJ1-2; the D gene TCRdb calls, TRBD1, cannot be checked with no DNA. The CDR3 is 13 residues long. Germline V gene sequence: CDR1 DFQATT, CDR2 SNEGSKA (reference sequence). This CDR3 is CSARTPTPYGYTF.

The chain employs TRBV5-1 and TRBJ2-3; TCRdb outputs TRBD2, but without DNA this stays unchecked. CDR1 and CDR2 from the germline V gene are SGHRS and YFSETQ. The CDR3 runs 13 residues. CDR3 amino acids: CASVAGVGDTQYF.

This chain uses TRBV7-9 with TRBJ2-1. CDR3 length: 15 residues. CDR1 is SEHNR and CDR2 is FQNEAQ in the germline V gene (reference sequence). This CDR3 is CASSAAHASYNEQFF.

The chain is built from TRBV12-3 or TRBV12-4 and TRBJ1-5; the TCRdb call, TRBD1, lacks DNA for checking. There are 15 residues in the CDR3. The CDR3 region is CASSFSWGFNQPQHF.

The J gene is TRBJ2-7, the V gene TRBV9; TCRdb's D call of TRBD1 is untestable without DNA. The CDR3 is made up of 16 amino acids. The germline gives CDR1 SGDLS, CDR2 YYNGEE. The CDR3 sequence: CASSVGGKGGTYEQYF.

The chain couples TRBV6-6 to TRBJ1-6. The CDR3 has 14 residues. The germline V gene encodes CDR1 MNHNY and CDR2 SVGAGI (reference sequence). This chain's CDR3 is CASSTLTYNSPLHF.

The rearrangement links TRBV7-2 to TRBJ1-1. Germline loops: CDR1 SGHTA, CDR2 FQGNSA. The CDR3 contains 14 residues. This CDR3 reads CASSLEARGTEAFF.

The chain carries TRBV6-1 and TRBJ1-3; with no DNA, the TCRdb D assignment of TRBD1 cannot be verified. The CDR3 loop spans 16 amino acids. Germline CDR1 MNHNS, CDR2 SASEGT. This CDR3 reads CASSAPGTGAGNTIYF.

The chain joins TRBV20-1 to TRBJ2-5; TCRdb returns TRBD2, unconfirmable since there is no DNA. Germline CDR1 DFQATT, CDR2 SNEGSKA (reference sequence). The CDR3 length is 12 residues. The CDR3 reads CSALAGGETQYF.

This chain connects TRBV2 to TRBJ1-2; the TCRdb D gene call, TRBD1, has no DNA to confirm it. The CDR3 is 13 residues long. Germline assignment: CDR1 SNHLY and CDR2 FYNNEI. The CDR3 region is CASTSTVNYGYTF.

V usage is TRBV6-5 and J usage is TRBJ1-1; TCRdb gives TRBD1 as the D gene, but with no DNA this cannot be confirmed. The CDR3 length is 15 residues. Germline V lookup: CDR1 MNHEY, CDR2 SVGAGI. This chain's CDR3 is CASSYWDSMNTEAFF.

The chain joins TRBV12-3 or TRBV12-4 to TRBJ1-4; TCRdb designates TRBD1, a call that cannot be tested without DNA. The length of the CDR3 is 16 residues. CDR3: CASSLTGGATNEKLFF.

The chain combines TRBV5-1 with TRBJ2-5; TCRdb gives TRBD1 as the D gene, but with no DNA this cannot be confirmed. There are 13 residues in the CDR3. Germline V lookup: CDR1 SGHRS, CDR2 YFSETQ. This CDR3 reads CASSPGAIETQYF.

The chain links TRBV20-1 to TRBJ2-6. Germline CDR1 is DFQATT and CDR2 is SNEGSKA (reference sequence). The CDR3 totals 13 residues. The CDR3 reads CSVMESGANVLTF.

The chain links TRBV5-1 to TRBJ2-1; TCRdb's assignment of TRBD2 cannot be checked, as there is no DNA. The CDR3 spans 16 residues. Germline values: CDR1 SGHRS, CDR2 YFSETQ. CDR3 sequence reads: CASSLVGAGGYNEQFF. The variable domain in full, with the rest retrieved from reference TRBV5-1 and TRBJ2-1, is KAGVTQTPRYLIKTRGQQVTLSCSPISGHRSVSWYQQTPGQGLQFLFEYFSETQRNKGNFPGRFSGRQFSNSRSEMNVSTLELGDSALYLCASSLVGAGGYNEQFFGPGTRLTVL.

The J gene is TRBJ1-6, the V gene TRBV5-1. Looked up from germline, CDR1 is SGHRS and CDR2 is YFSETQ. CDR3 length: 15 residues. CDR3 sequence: CASSLGQGSNSPLHF.

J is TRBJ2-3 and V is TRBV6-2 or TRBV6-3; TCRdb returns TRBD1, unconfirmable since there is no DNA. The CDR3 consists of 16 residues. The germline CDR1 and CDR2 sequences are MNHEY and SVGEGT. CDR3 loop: CASSYSSGTRTDTQYF.

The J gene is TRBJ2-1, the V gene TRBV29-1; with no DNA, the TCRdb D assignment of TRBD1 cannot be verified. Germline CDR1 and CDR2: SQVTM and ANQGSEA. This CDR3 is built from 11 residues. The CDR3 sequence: CSEQGKNEQFF.

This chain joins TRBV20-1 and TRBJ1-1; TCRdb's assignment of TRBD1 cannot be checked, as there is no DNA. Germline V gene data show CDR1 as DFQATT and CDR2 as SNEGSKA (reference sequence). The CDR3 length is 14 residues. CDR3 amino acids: CSARSQGRFTEAFF.

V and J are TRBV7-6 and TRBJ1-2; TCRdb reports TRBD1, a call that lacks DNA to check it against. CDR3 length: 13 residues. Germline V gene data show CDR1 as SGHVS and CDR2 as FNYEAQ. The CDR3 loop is CASSLVQGDGYTF.

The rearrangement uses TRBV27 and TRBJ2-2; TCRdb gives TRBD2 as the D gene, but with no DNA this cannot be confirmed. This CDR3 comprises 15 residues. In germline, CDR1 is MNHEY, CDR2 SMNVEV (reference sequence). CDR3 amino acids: CASTTGRGRSGELFF.

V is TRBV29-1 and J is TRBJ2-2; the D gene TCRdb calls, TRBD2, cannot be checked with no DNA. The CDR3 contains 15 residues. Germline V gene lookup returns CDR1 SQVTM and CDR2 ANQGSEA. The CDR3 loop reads CSVFWAPANTGELFF.